The 27 T cell receptor beta chains in this list originate from one sample, sequenced in a study of T cell repertoires in cytomegalovirus infection. TCRdb called the reads again in MiXCR, with one record for every CDR3 protein. The sample includes a few hundred thousand distinct CDR3 sequences, 15% to 20% of them seen just once. What was sequenced was PBMCs. These receptor sequences come from a human donor in good health (CMV status not recorded). Some clones in this sample may be carry-over from other donors' samples.

This clonotype was seen repeatedly, ten times or more. The rearrangement links TRBV4-3 to TRBJ1-1; TRBD1 matches 8 bases. Trimming took 0 bases from V and 4 from J; bases not matched to a gene: 10. Per the germline V gene, CDR1 is LGHNA and CDR2 is YSLEER. The CDR3 spans 17 residues. The CDR3 coding sequence is TGCGCCAGCAGCCAAGATCTTGCCAGGGGGCTCATCACTGAAGCTTTCTTT. Encoded protein: CASSQDLARGLITEAFF.

This clonotype was observed a handful of times. This sequence joins TRBV20-1 and TRBJ2-5; 7 bases agree with TRBD1. This CDR3 is built from 15 residues. Trimming at V came to 6 bases and at J to 7 bases, leaving 17 bases not matched to a gene. Germline CDR1 DFQATT, CDR2 SNEGSKA (reference sequence). CDR3 DNA: TGCAGTGCCACCCCGAGAGACAGGGCGTTCGGGACCCAGTACTTC. Translated: CSATPRDRAFGTQYF.

This clonotype has ten or more counts. The chain couples TRBV28 to TRBJ2-3, with TRBD1 matching 7 bases. Germline loops: CDR1 MDHEN, CDR2 SYDVKM. With V trimmed by 7 bases and J by 3 bases, 7 bases remained unmatched. The CDR3 sequence is 14 residues long. CDR3 in DNA: TGTGCCAGCACCGTACAGGGGACAACAGATACGCAGTATTTT. Residues: CASTVQGTTDTQYF.

A few counts support this clonotype. The rearrangement links TRBV20-1 to TRBJ2-3; D ambiguous. Per the germline V gene, CDR1 is DFQATT and CDR2 is SNEGSKA (reference sequence). The CDR3 sequence is 12 residues long. Trimming removed 8 bases from V and 5 bases from J, with 14 bases in between. CDR3 DNA: TGCAGTACGGTCGGGTATAGAGATACGCAGTATTTT. This encodes CSTVGYRDTQYF.

In this sample, this clonotype turned up many times. At one end the junction does not follow the germline gene, possibly because of a read error. This chain uses TRBV7-7 with TRBJ2-3; a possible D gene is TRBD2 (6 bases). The CDR3 spans 15 residues. The germline V gene has CDR1 SSHAT and CDR2 FNYEAQ (reference sequence). CDR3 residues: CASSFGEGGTDTQYF. The CDR3 DNA reads as TGTGCTAGCAGCTTTGGCGAGGGAGGAACAGATACGCAGTATTTT.

This clonotype was seen more than once but under ten times. This sequence joins TRBV4-3 and TRBJ2-1; 11 bases map to TRBD2. CDR1 and CDR2 (germline): LGHNA, YSLEER. V shed 0 bases and J 4 bases; nucleotides not matched to a gene: 8. This CDR3 has 18 residues. CDR3 residues: CASSQDALLAGGYNEQFF. The CDR3 nucleotides are TGCGCCAGCAGCCAAGATGCCCTTCTAGCGGGGGGTTACAATGAGCAGTTCTTC.

This clonotype was found many times. The V gene is TRBV4-2, the J gene TRBJ2-1; 12 nucleotides agree with TRBD2. This CDR3 is 16 amino acids long. Germline V CDR1 and CDR2: LGHNA, YNFKEQ. V dropped 3 bases and J dropped 5; count of bases not matched to a gene: 5. The CDR3 nucleotides read TGTGCCAGCAGCCAGCCCGGGACTAGCGGGCACAATGAGCAGTTCTTC. Protein product: CASSQPGTSGHNEQFF.

The V gene is TRBV7-8, the J gene TRBJ2-2, with D perhaps TRBD1 or TRBD2 (5 bases each). This CDR3 region has 15 residues. Germline CDR1 is SGHVS and CDR2 is FQNEAQ. V lost 5 bases and J 5 bases, leaving 15 bases between the germline ends. The DNA for the CDR3 is TGTGCCAGCAGCCCTTCTACGGGGCGGACCGGGGAGCTGTTTTTT. It yields the protein CASSPSTGRTGELFF.

The sample holds a few counts of this clonotype. The rearrangement links TRBV7-2 to TRBJ2-5; D not resolved. The CDR3 extends over 13 amino acids. CDR1 and CDR2 from the germline V gene are SGHTA and FQGNSA. With 6 bases removed from V and 1 base from J, the gap between germline ends came to 9 bases. CDR3 amino acids: CASRPLPQETQYF. CDR3 nucleotides: TGTGCCAGCAGACCGTTGCCCCAAGAGACCCAGTACTTC. The variable domain in full, with the rest retrieved from reference TRBV7-2 and TRBJ2-5, is GAGVSQSPSNKVTEKGKDVELRCDPISGHTALYWYRQSLGQGLEFLIYFQGNSAPDKSGLPSDRFSAERTGGSVSTLTIQRTQQEDSAVYLCASRPLPQETQYFGPGTRLLVL.

The table lists this clonotype with many counts. The V call is TRBV6-5, the J call TRBJ1-2; D is ambiguous. The V gene lost 2 bases and the J gene lost 4 bases, with 8 bases spanning the gap. CDR3 length equals 13 residues. Germline-derived CDR1 and CDR2 are MNHEY and SVGAGI. DNA of the CDR3: TGTGCCAGCAGTTACGACGGATCCTATGGCTACACCTTC. It encodes CASSYDGSYGYTF.

This clonotype was found many times. J is TRBJ2-7 and V is TRBV5-1; TRBD1 matches 11 bases. J lost 3 bases, V lost 4 bases, and 9 bases had no gene match. This CDR3 has 16 amino acids. Germline-derived CDR1 and CDR2 are SGHRS and YFSETQ. Here the CDR3 reads CASSLPGTGGLYEQYF. The CDR3 nucleotides read TGCGCCAGCAGCCTACCCGGGACAGGGGGTCTCTACGAGCAGTACTTC.

J is TRBJ2-7 and V is TRBV15; 8 nucleotides agree with TRBD1. CDR1 and CDR2 (germline): LNHNV, YYDKDF (reference sequence). Losses at the gene ends were 5 bases for V and 5 bases for J; bases not matched to a gene: 17. The CDR3 has 17 amino acids. DNA for the CDR3: TGTGCCACCAGCGCCCGGGACAGGATCGTATGGGTAGACGAGCAGTACTTC. Translation gives CATSARDRIVWVDEQYF.

This clonotype was detected many times. The chain uses TRBV5-1 and TRBJ1-1; 7 nucleotides agree with TRBD1. The CDR3 consists of 16 residues. Germline V gives CDR1 SGHRS, CDR2 YFSETQ. The ends lost 4 bases at V and 3 bases at J; junction bases unmatched: 12. The CDR3 is CASSPTGTEYYTEAFF. In nucleotides, the CDR3 is TGCGCCAGCAGCCCCACCGGGACAGAATATTACACTGAAGCTTTCTTT. Full variable domain (outside the CDR3, taken from reference TRBV5-1 and TRBJ1-1): KAGVTQTPRYLIKTRGQQVTLSCSPISGHRSVSWYQQTPGQGLQFLFEYFSETQRNKGNFPGRFSGRQFSNSRSEMNVSTLELGDSALYLCASSPTGTEYYTEAFFGQGTRLTVV.

The chain joins TRBV6-5 to TRBJ2-2, with D possibly TRBD2 on 7 matching bases. The CDR3 spans 18 residues. The V end lost 0 bases, the J end lost 5 bases, and 19 bases lay between the germline ends. From germline, CDR1 is MNHEY and CDR2 SVGAGI. For the CDR3, the DNA is TGTGCCAGCAGTTACTCGCGGGGGACGGGGGCTGAGACCGGGGAGCTGTTTTTT. Protein: CASSYSRGTGAETGELFF.

This clonotype was seen more than once but under ten times. The V call is TRBV6-5, the J call TRBJ1-2; 12 nucleotides line up with TRBD1. V dropped 3 bases and J dropped 2; count of bases not matched to a gene: 4. The CDR3 is 16 residues long. CDR1 and CDR2 (germline): MNHEY, SVGAGI. In DNA, the CDR3 is TGTGCCAGCAGTTATCTCGGGACAGGGGGCAACTATGGCTACACCTTC. It translates to CASSYLGTGGNYGYTF.

The chain carries TRBV28 and TRBJ2-3, with D unclear. The CDR3 length is 11 residues. The V end was cut by 3 bases, the J end by 7 bases, with 5 bases between. CDR1 is MDHEN, CDR2 SYDVKM, per germline. The CDR3 nucleotides are TGTGCCAGCAGTTTTGGAAATACGCAGTATTTT. Translating gives CASSFGNTQYF. Drawing the rest from reference TRBV28 and TRBJ2-3, the complete variable domain is DVKVTQSSRYLVKRTGEKVFLECVQDMDHENMFWYRQDPGLGLRLIYFSYDVKMKEKGDIPEGYSVSREKKERFSLILESASTNQTSMYLCASSFGNTQYFGPGTRLTVL.

This clonotype was recorded a few times. This CDR3 reads CASSKGQSFNSPLHF. The DNA for the CDR3 is TGTGCCAGCAGCAAGGGACAGAGCTTTAATTCACCCCTCCACTTT. The rearrangement uses TRBV7-8 and TRBJ1-6; 7 positions agree with TRBD1. V trimming: 5 bases; J trimming: 6 bases; junction bases outside the gene matches: 7. The germline V gene encodes CDR1 SGHVS and CDR2 FQNEAQ. The CDR3 spans 15 residues.

This clonotype was seen ten or more times. This chain joins TRBV3-1 and TRBJ1-2, with 9 positions matching TRBD1. The V and J ends lost 4 bases and 5 bases, in that order; junction bases with no gene match: 5. Germline V gene sequence: CDR1 LGHDT, CDR2 YNNKEL (reference sequence). The CDR3 has 14 residues. The CDR3 DNA reads TGTGCCAGCAGCCGCCGACAGGGGGAATATGGCTACACCTTC. As protein: CASSRRQGEYGYTF.

The sample holds many counts of this clonotype. V and J are TRBV4-1 and TRBJ1-4; D ambiguous. This CDR3 is 16 amino acids long. CDR1 and CDR2 from the germline V gene are MGHRA and YSYEKL. V dropped 4 bases and J dropped 2 bases, with 14 bases sitting between them. CDR3 protein: CASSRDGRGTNEKLFF. The CDR3 DNA follows: TGCGCCAGCAGCCGAGACGGGCGAGGGACTAATGAAAAACTGTTTTTT.

V and J are TRBV11-3 and TRBJ2-3, with D unresolved. The ends were cut back, 5 bases at V and 5 bases at J, with 11 bases in the middle. CDR1 is SGHNT, CDR2 YENEEA, per germline. This CDR3 comprises 13 residues. The CDR3 reads CASSTSDGDTQYF. CDR3 bases: TGTGCCAGCAGCACGTCTGATGGAGATACGCAGTATTTT.

The chain is built from TRBV6-2 or TRBV6-3 and TRBJ2-1; possibly TRBD2 for D (6 bases). CDR1 MNHEY and CDR2 SVGEGT come from the germline V gene. V lost 5 bases and J lost 13, with 18 bases in between. The CDR3 runs to 13 residues. CDR3 sequence (DNA): TGTGCCAGCAGTCAGCCCCCCGCGGGGTTACAGTTCTTC. Translated, it gives CASSQPPAGLQFF.

This clonotype was observed a handful of times. The chain is built from TRBV7-3 and TRBJ2-1; 8 bases fit TRBD1. Germline CDR1 SGHTA, CDR2 FQGTGA. J gave up 3 bases and V 5 bases, and 12 bases lay outside the gene matches. This CDR3 has 17 residues. CDR3 residues: CASSPPPGQGGYNEQFF. CDR3 nucleotides: TGTGCCAGCAGCCCTCCTCCCGGACAGGGAGGCTACAATGAGCAGTTCTTC.

There are many counts of this clonotype. This chain joins TRBV6-1 and TRBJ1-6, with TRBD1 matching 8 bases. V gave up 7 bases and J gave up 10 bases; unmatched junction bases: 12. From germline, CDR1 is MNHNS and CDR2 SASEGT. This CDR3 region has 15 residues. CDR3 sequence reads: CASIQGAQLRSPLHF. In DNA form, the CDR3 reads TGTGCCAGCATCCAGGGGGCGCAGCTTCGGTCACCCCTCCACTTT.

This clonotype was observed at least ten times. The chain has TRBV3-1 and TRBJ2-3; the match to TRBD2 covers 9 bases. Looked up from germline, CDR1 is LGHDT and CDR2 is YNNKEL (reference sequence). V shed 0 bases, J shed 2 bases, and the junction held 9 bases outside the gene matches. The CDR3 consists of 18 residues. Here the CDR3 DNA reads TGTGCCAGCAGCCAAGACGGGCTAGCGGGGATCCTCACAGATACGCAGTATTTT. Translating gives CASSQDGLAGILTDTQYF.

This clonotype was seen a handful of times. V and J are TRBV19 and TRBJ1-6; D might be TRBD1 (5 bases). This CDR3 comprises 18 residues. Looked up from germline, CDR1 is LNHDA and CDR2 is SQIVND (reference sequence). Deletions cut 0 bases from V and 10 bases from J, with 22 bases between. CDR3 DNA: TGTGCCAGTAGTATAGATCATCTCCGACTCTCGGGGGGGTCACCCCTCCACTTT. Its translation is CASSIDHLRLSGGSPLHF.

The genes are TRBV20-1 and TRBJ1-2, with 7 bases matching TRBD1. The CDR3 is 12 amino acids. Germline-derived CDR1 and CDR2 are DFQATT and SNEGSKA (reference sequence). Trimming removed 2 bases from V and 8 bases from J; junction bases left unmatched: 5. The CDR3 nucleotides read TGCAGTGCTAGATTAGGGGGCGGGGGCTACACCTTC. It specifies CSARLGGGGYTF.

This clonotype was observed a few times. This rearrangement joins TRBV7-9 to TRBJ1-4; D remains ambiguous. V lost 0 bases to trimming and J lost 1 base, with 12 bases between them. This CDR3 has 17 residues. Germline V lookup: CDR1 SEHNR, CDR2 FQNEAQ (reference sequence). CDR3: CASSLAGGRLTNEKLFF. As DNA, the CDR3 is TGTGCCAGCAGCTTAGCTGGCGGGCGGTTAACTAATGAAAAACTGTTTTTT.